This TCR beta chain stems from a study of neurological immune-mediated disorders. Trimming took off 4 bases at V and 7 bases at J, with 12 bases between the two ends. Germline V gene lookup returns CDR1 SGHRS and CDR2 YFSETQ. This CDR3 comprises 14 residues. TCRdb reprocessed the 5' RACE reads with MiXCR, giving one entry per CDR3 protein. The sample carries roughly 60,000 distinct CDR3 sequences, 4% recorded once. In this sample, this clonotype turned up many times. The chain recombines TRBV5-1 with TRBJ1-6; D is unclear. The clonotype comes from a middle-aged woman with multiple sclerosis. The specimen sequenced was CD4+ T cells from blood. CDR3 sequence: CASSIIDGNSPLHF. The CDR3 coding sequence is TGCGCCAGCAGCATAATTGACGGGAATTCACCCCTCCACTTT.